This T cell receptor (beta chain) was captured by sequencing in a study of shared T cell receptors in the human thymus. CDR1 is SGDLS, CDR2 YYNGEE, per germline. The V gene lost 1 base and the J gene lost 0 bases, with 17 bases spanning the gap. This CDR3 comprises 19 residues. Clones were sequenced by immunoSEQ multiplex PCR, and TCRdb holds only the in-frame ones, with some missing. Counted here are some 700,000 clones, 80% to 90% occurring once; the ten biggest clones make up 0.008% to 0.011%. These same records also appear under a second study, on human thymus T cells. In that study: Healthy Finnish infants undergoing corrective surgery for congenital heart defects were the donors. Thymus specimens were resections from corrective heart surgery. Use of V and J genes seemed skewed within the thymic and blood repertoires. As related research reported, thymic repertoires overlapped highly among unrelated individuals.

This chain links TRBV9 with TRBJ2-6, with D perhaps matching TRBD1 (6 bases). The receptor was isolated from a girl under three years old with a congenital heart defect. The sequenced material came from thymocytes. CDR3: CASSVSPGAAHSGANVLTF. As DNA, the CDR3 is TGTGCCAGCAGCGTATCCCCAGGGGCCGCTCACTCTGGGGCCAACGTCCTGACTTTC. Full variable domain (missing parts from reference TRBV9 and TRBJ2-6): DSGVTQTPKHLITATGQRVTLRCSPRSGDLSVYWYQQSLDQGLQFLIQYYNGEERAKGNILERFSAQQFPDLHSELNLSSLELGDSALYFCASSVSPGAAHSGANVLTFGAGSRLTVL.